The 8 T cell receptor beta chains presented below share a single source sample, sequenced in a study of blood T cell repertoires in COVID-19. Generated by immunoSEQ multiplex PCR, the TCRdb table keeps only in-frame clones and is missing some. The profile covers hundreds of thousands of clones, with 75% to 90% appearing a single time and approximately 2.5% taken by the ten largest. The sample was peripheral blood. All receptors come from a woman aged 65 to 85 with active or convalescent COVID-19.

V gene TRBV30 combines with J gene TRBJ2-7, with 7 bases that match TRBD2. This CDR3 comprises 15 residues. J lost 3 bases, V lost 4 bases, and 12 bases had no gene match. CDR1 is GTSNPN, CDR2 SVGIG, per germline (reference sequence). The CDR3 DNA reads TGTGCCTGGATATCCCCGGTGGGAGGGAGCTACGAGCAGTACTTC. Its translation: CAWISPVGGSYEQYF.

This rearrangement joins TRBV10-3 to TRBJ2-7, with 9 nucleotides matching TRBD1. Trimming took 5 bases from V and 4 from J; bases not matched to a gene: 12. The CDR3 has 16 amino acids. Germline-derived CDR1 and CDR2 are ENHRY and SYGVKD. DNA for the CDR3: TGTGCCATCAGTCCGGGACAGGGAATTACGCGGTACGAGCAGTACTTC. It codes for CAISPGQGITRYEQYF.

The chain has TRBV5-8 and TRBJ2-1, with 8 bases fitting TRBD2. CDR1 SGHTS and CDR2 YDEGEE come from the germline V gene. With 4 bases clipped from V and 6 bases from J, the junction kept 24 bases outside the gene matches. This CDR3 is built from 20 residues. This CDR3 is CASSITILTGTRGRGNEQFF. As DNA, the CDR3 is TGTGCCAGCAGCATAACCATATTGACCGGGACTAGGGGGAGGGGCAATGAGCAGTTCTTC.

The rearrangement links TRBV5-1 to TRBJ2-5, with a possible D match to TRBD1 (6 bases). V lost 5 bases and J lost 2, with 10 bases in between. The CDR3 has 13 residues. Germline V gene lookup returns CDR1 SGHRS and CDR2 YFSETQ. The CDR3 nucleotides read TGCGCCAGCAGACCGGACAGTCAAGAGACCCAGTACTTC. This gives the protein CASRPDSQETQYF. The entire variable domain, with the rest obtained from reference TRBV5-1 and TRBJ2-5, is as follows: KAGVTQTPRYLIKTRGQQVTLSCSPISGHRSVSWYQQTPGQGLQFLFEYFSETQRNKGNFPGRFSGRQFSNSRSEMNVSTLELGDSALYLCASRPDSQETQYFGPGTRLLVL.

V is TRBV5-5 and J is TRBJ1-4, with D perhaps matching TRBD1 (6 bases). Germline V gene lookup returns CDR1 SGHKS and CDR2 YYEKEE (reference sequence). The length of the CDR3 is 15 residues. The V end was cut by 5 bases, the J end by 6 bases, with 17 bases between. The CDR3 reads CASSFSQGRDEKLFF. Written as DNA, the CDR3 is TGTGCCAGCAGTTTCTCTCAGGGGAGGGATGAAAAACTGTTTTTT.

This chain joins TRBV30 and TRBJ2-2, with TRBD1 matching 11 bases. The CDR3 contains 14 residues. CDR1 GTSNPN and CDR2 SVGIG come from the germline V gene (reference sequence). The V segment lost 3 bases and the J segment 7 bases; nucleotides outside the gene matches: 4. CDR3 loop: CAWSGQGAVGELFF. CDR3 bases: TGTGCCTGGAGCGGACAGGGGGCTGTCGGGGAGCTGTTTTTT.

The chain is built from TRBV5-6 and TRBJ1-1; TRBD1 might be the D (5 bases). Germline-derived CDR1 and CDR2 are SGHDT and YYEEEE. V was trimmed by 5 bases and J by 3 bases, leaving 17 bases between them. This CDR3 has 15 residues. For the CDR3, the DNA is TGTGCCAGCAGTTTTGCTCGACAGCGATACACTGAAGCTTTCTTT. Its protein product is CASSFARQRYTEAFF.

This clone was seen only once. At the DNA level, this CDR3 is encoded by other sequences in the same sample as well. This chain's CDR3 is CASSPRTGTYNEQFF. The CDR3 region has the DNA TGTGCCAGCTCACCCAGGACAGGGACCTACAATGAGCAGTTCTTC. V usage is TRBV18 and J usage is TRBJ2-1; the match to TRBD1 covers 8 bases. The CDR3 is made up of 15 amino acids. Germline loops: CDR1 KGHSH, CDR2 LQKENI. The ends lost 3 bases at V and 2 bases at J; junction bases unmatched: 3.